The next 2 T cell receptor beta chains were all read from a single sample in a study of shared clonotypes between healthy human individuals. The repertoire was sequenced with immunoSEQ multiplex PCR; TCRdb's copy has only in-frame clones and lacks some. The table has about 2 million clones, about 95% seen once. Only CD45RO-negative cells positively selected for CCR7 counted as naive CD8 cells, so terminally differentiated effector memory CD45RA+ cells were excluded. Material for sequencing was naive CD8+ T cells sorted from blood. All receptors derive from a man between 18 and 35 years old in good health.

V usage is TRBV30 and J usage is TRBJ1-2; D remains ambiguous. This CDR3 has 14 amino acids. Trimming removed 1 base from V and 4 bases from J, with 13 bases in between. Per germline, CDR1 GTSNPN and CDR2 SVGIG (reference sequence). CDR3 nucleotides: TGTGCCTGGAGTGGAGGTGAACTGTCCTATGGCTACACCTTC. Translating gives CAWSGGELSYGYTF.

This clone was seen a handful of times. CDR3 nucleotide sequence: TGTGCCAGCAGCGGGGACACAGATGAGCAGTTCTTC. Its protein product is CASSGDTDEQFF. The gene calls are TRBV11-2 and TRBJ2-1; D is perhaps TRBD1 (6 bases). Germline V lookup: CDR1 SGHAT, CDR2 FQNNGV. The CDR3 spans 12 residues. Trimming removed 5 bases at V and 8 bases at J, with 10 bases between.